This T cell receptor beta chain appears in the sequencing data of a study of blood T cells in healthy people across ages. At the level of the study: Every two T cells gave about one barcoded beta molecule via template switching. Findings and limits, study-wide: There were more naive CD4+ cells and higher diversity in long-lived donors than in aged donors. Measured against age, TCR beta diversity per million T cells decreased in a roughly linear manner.

It was with a sample-barcoded 5' primer and a J-beta primer mix that a second PCR of roughly 7 to 12 cycles was run. TCRdb re-called the 5' RACE reads through MiXCR, storing one row per CDR3 protein. The sample lists 1.2 million to 1.5 million distinct CDR3 sequences, approximately 59% occurring once. The CDR3 sequence is 16 residues long. CDR1 SGHTA and CDR2 FQGNSA come from the germline V gene. The V gene lost 5 bases and the J gene lost 7 bases, with 24 bases spanning the gap. This clonotype occurred a few times. Its target is not known. The source material was blood. This clonotype was sampled from a man between 18 and 29 years old in good health. The chain employs TRBV7-2 and TRBJ2-7; D unclear. For the CDR3, the DNA is TGTGCCAGCAGCCGCGACACGCCGATTACAGCATGGGAGCAGTACTTC. Its protein is CASSRDTPITAWEQYF.